This TCR beta chain is drawn from a study of shared clonotypes between healthy human individuals. Study information: Donors had three CD4 naive, three CD4 memory, two CD8 naive and one CD8 memory plate apiece.

The sorted-subset replicate PCRs were given approximately 190 ng DNA, which is 25,000 to 35,000 T cell genomes. Methods used by the authors: Filtering of immunoSEQ junctional sequences could not match full-length read filtering. Profiled with immunoSEQ multiplex PCR; TCRdb holds only in-frame clones, not every one. From that table come the V and J calls and clone size; the DNA was used to work out D and trimming. The data hold around 990,000 clones, with 70% to 85% observed a single time. Trimming removed 2 bases from V and 7 bases from J; junction bases left unmatched: 13. This CDR3 has 16 amino acids. CDR1 is MDHEN, CDR2 SYDVKM, per germline.

The TCR sequence derives from a man between 18 and 35 years old in good health. Some clones in this sample may be carry-over from other donors' samples. Sample: memory CD4+ T cells from PBMCs. Regarding subset: CD45RA-negative fraction. The rearrangement uses TRBV28 and TRBJ1-1; TRBD1 matches 7 bases. CDR3 sequence (DNA): TGTGCCAGCAGTTTAGTTCGGTTGGAAGGGGGCATTGAAGCTTTCTTT. Residues: CASSLVRLEGGIEAFF.